The clone carrying this T cell receptor (beta chain) is large in the sample. The antigen remains unidentified. This specimen comes from a study of spatial heterogeneity in lung cancer. Each CDR3 protein is one row after TCRdb ran MiXCR on the 5' RACE reads. The table shows 5,800 or so distinct CDR3 sequences, with about an eighth occurring only once. Broader study findings: The counts of expanded TCRs, ubiquitous and regional, tracked ubiquitous and regional nonsynonymous mutations, respectively. Expanded intratumoral alpha and beta TCR counts tracked tumor mutation counts.

The time point: sample taken at primary tumor resection. Samples were donated by 72 untreated early-stage non-small cell lung cancer patients. Whole RNA was taken from tumor, nontumor lung or frozen PBMC; it was then sequenced unsorted. Sequences were derived from lung tumor tissue, sampled at surgery. This receptor was obtained from a female donor with early-stage non-small cell lung cancer.

The CDR3 is CASRGLVSTGELFF. The CDR3 DNA reads TGTGCCAGCCGAGGACTAGTTTCGACCGGGGAGCTGTTTTTT. The chain carries TRBV3-1 and TRBJ2-2; 7 bases line up with TRBD2. CDR1 and CDR2 from the germline V gene are LGHDT and YNNKEL (reference sequence). This CDR3 comprises 14 residues. The V gene end was trimmed by 8 bases and the J gene end by 5 bases; junction bases not matched to a gene: 8.